This T cell receptor (beta chain) was sequenced during a study of blood T cell repertoires in COVID-19. Study background: COVID-19 samples, acute and convalescent, were from the United States, Italy and Spain. PBMCs, B-cell-depleted T cells, or T cells provided the cDNA or gDNA that made up the material.

The length of the CDR3 is 13 residues. CDR1 is LNHNV and CDR2 is YYDKDF in the germline V gene (reference sequence). Trimming pared 4 bases from V and 9 bases from J, leaving 13 bases between. Libraries were prepared by immunoSEQ multiplex PCR; TCRdb keeps only in-frame clonotypes and omits some of them. The repertoire includes over 110,000 clones, roughly 84% of them detected once, and roughly 4% sits in the top ten. All enrollees were about 18 to 89 years old and from under 25 US areas. The TCR was taken from a man aged 50 to 59 in a cohort exposed to, infected with or recovered from COVID-19 (not recorded which). The rearrangement joins TRBV15 to TRBJ2-1; tentatively, D is TRBD2 (5 bases). The sample taken for sequencing was PBMCs or T cells enriched from blood (not recorded which). The CDR3 nucleotides are TGTGCCACCAGCATAGGACTGGCGGCTGAGCAGTTCTTC. Translated, it gives CATSIGLAAEQFF.